The clone carrying this T cell receptor beta chain was counted ten times or more. Its antigen is unknown. This record comes from a study of early T cells in non-severe SARS-CoV-2 infection. Background on the study: Chains were not paired, and sequencing was done on bulk RNA from unsorted whole blood.

Unique molecular identifiers tagged individual cDNA molecules. MiXCR, run by TCRdb on the 5' RACE reads, gives a single entry per CDR3 protein. The sample holds more than 55,000 distinct CDR3 sequences; 3.5% to 6% are singletons and the top ten take roughly 3.6%. Study findings and constraints: The matching step, a VDJdb search, favored anti-spike CD8 responses and missed private and CD4 specificities.

This CDR3 spans 12 amino acids. V dropped 4 bases and J dropped 4 bases, with 10 bases sitting between them. CDR1 SQVTM and CDR2 ANQGSEA come from the germline V gene. The clonotype originates from an adult who was a healthcare worker with PCR-confirmed SARS-CoV-2 infection or an uninfected control (not recorded which). The donor label of this sample is uncertain. The chain uses TRBV29-1 and TRBJ1-2, with D maybe TRBD1 (5 bases). The sample consisted of whole blood, taken at baseline. The CDR3: CSVVGQIYGYTF. The CDR3 region has the DNA TGCAGCGTTGTGGGGCAGATCTATGGCTACACCTTC. The full variable domain, with the rest looked up from reference TRBV29-1 and TRBJ1-2, is SAVISQKPSRDICQRGTSLTIQCQVDSQVTMMFWYRQQPGQSLTLIATANQGSEATYESGFVIDKFPISRPNLTFSTLTVSNMSPEDSSIYLCSVVGQIYGYTFGSGTRLTVV.